The rows below give T cell receptor beta chains drawn from one sample of a study of early T cells in non-severe SARS-CoV-2 infection. One entry per CDR3 protein, called by TCRdb with MiXCR from the 5' RACE reads. The sample carries some 80,000 distinct CDR3 sequences, approximately 12% recorded once. What was sequenced was whole blood. All receptors come from an adult who was a healthcare worker with PCR-confirmed SARS-CoV-2 infection or an uninfected control (not recorded which). Both conserved end residues are part of each CDR3. The size field is filled for only some rows; it gives once, few, many or a size class.

V gene: TRBV29-1
CDR3 length: 12
J gene: TRBJ1-2
clone size: .
CDR3 protein: CSVEQGGYGYTF

V gene: TRBV12-3/TRBV12-4
CDR3 length: 16
J gene: TRBJ2-3
clone size: few
CDR3 protein: CASSLPGLALTDTQYF

V gene: TRBV27
CDR3 length: 17
J gene: TRBJ1-6
clone size: .
CDR3 protein: CASSPYPGDIYNSPLHF

V gene: TRBV30
CDR3 length: 14
J gene: TRBJ2-5
clone size: .
CDR3 protein: CAWSVESGKETQYF

V gene: TRBV6-2/TRBV6-3
CDR3 length: 12
J gene: TRBJ2-5
clone size: few
CDR3 protein: CASSVGPGTQYF

V gene: TRBV7-9
CDR3 length: 14
J gene: TRBJ2-7
clone size: .
CDR3 protein: CASSQDNTKYEQYF

V gene: TRBV7-6
CDR3 length: 13
J gene: TRBJ2-1
clone size: many
CDR3 protein: CASSFLGQGGQFF

V gene: TRBV20-1
CDR3 length: 18
J gene: TRBJ2-7
clone size: .
CDR3 protein: CSARDLAVSGISSYEQYF

V gene: TRBV5-5
CDR3 length: 19
J gene: TRBJ2-2
clone size: .
CDR3 protein: CASSLGLARSPGNTGELFF

V gene: TRBV11-2
CDR3 length: 13
J gene: TRBJ2-1
clone size: few
CDR3 protein: CASSSDRGGEQFF

V gene: TRBV12-3/TRBV12-4
CDR3 length: 17
J gene: TRBJ1-5
clone size: .
CDR3 protein: CASSPRGSQQSNQPQHF

V gene: TRBV5-4
CDR3 length: 14
J gene: TRBJ1-1
clone size: few
CDR3 protein: CASSFRSENTEAFF

V gene: TRBV5-4
CDR3 length: 14
J gene: TRBJ2-7
clone size: few
CDR3 protein: CASSLASQPHEQYF

V gene: TRBV7-2
CDR3 length: 15
J gene: TRBJ1-1
clone size: many
CDR3 protein: CASSISPSANTEAFF

V gene: TRBV6-2/TRBV6-3
CDR3 length: 14
J gene: TRBJ2-1
clone size: .
CDR3 protein: CASSNREAYNEQFF

V gene: TRBV28
CDR3 length: 13
J gene: TRBJ2-7
clone size: .
CDR3 protein: CASSFEGSYEQYF

V gene: TRBV28
CDR3 length: 13
J gene: TRBJ1-6
clone size: few
CDR3 protein: CAAQDSGNSPLHF

V gene: TRBV5-4
CDR3 length: 13
J gene: TRBJ2-3
clone size: many
CDR3 protein: CATLRAETDTQYF